Listed below are T cell receptor beta chains from one sample, sequenced in a study of identical twins. TCRdb redid the calling of the 5' RACE reads with MiXCR, one entry per CDR3 protein. The data hold 550,000 to 800,000 distinct CDR3 sequences, with around 7.4% observed a single time. The sample was also linked to a second study, of yellow fever vaccine responses in identical twins.

Sequences were obtained from PBMCs. The receptor source for this set is a woman younger than 30 in good health. CDR3s include the opening cysteine and the closing phenylalanine or tryptophan. Each record gives: V gene, CDR3 protein.

>TRBV20-1
CSAMEGGQPQHF
>TRBV7-2
CASSFDYGRRNEQFF
>TRBV2
CASRGTSGVPNEQFF
>TRBV20-1
CSAREPAWLVQETQYF
>TRBV10-3
CAISDRTSYNEQFF
>TRBV5-5
CASSLAGSSPLHF
>TRBV6-1
CASSRRSNQPQHF
>TRBV7-9
CASSPKVGSNEQFF
>TRBV12-3/TRBV12-4
CASSHGRVLYEQYF
>TRBV12-3/TRBV12-4
CASGPGWSTDTQYF
>TRBV12-3/TRBV12-4
CASSFQGYTF
>TRBV20-1
CSARWGGRETQYF
>TRBV21-1
CASSPGTGGCQPQHF
>TRBV20-1
CSARGLAEGLYEQYF
>TRBV3-1
CASSQVYRSDRYSYEQYF
>TRBV4-1
CASSQEGSGAPNEKLFF
>TRBV6-1
CASSEVLDRPYEQYF
>TRBV5-1
CASSLGAAGRNEQFF
>TRBV5-8
CASVLGGPHVEQFF
>TRBV12-3/TRBV12-4
CASGPRTSGNNEQFF
>TRBV12-3/TRBV12-4
CASSSKGQRSNQPQHF
>TRBV5-1
CASSPALGTGRDEQYF
>TRBV4-1
CASSQDRYDKWVTEAFF
>TRBV24-1
CATSASDTDTQYF
>TRBV20-1
CSASSGAYNEQFF
>TRBV7-2
CASSLSPDQPQHF
>TRBV24-1
CATADSYNEQFF
>TRBV2
CASSDDAGVSTDTQYF
>TRBV5-1
CASSLYGSTYNEQFF
>TRBV2
CASRTGESLLYEQYF
>TRBV27
CASSSRRPLDTEAFF
>TRBV10-3
CAIRGDRRIDEQFF
>TRBV12-3/TRBV12-4
CASSRDRGRRETQYF
>TRBV12-3/TRBV12-4
CASSFGGSTGELFF
>TRBV15
CATSRDVGLAGTTDTQYF
>TRBV28
CASRAGAAGLNTEAFF
>TRBV5-1
CASSLEGGPNTGELFF
>TRBV29-1
CSGEDPSVNTEAFF
>TRBV2
CASTGEPLTGQETQYF
>TRBV7-9
CASSITGRRSAEAFF
>TRBV11-2
CASSSGTSGQPSTQETQYF
>TRBV7-3
CASSNPGGDTQYF
>TRBV10-3
CAIEAGIYGYTF
>TRBV3-1
CASSQASWLAGGHTGELFF
>TRBV7-9
CASSLETGTNSPLHF
>TRBV11-3
CASTPGSTGEQFF
>TRBV7-9
CASSLPRGNNEQFF
>TRBV6-5
CASSYEGQSGNTIYF
>TRBV19
CASSGGTDPRYEQYF
>TRBV2
CASSVGTGGSRYGYTF